Reported below is one TCR beta chain. The entry originates in a study of blood T cell repertoires in COVID-19. Study information: Specimens from acute and convalescent COVID-19 originated in the United States, Italy and Spain. Sources were T cells, B-cell-depleted T cells, or PBMCs; the material itself was cDNA or gDNA.

CDR1 is MDHEN, CDR2 SYDVKM, per germline. V lost 7 bases and J lost 10, with 20 bases in between. The CDR3 is 14 amino acids. Original processing methods: It was from reference gene primer amplification that nucleated cell counts were estimated. Repertoires were generated with immunoSEQ multiplex PCR, while TCRdb's copy carries only in-frame clones and drops some. The DNA was the basis for D and trimming; V, J and clone size are from that table. The sample has over 60,000 clones; roughly 87% are singletons. The sequence was collected from a woman older than 75 with acute or convalescent COVID-19. The V and J genes are TRBV28 and TRBJ2-1; possible D gene TRBD2, 6 bases. Sequenced sample: peripheral blood. CDR3 amino acids: CASNEERVGGEQFF. The DNA for the CDR3 is TGTGCCAGCAATGAGGAGCGGGTTGGGGGGGAGCAGTTCTTC.